Listed below are T cell receptor beta chains from one sample, sequenced in a study of tumor-infiltrating lymphocytes in primary liver carcinoma. TCRdb analysed the multiplex PCR reads with MiXCR anew, one entry per CDR3 protein. The sample has about 64,000 distinct CDR3 sequences, around 64% seen once; the top ten hold approximately 41%. The sequencing input was liver tumor tissue from sampling region 4. These receptors were taken from a middle-aged man with primary liver carcinoma and hepatitis B virus infection. Both conserved end residues are part of each CDR3. D genes are given only for firm matches. Not all rows give a size; the values are once, few, many and, for expanded clones, a class.

clone size: many
J gene: TRBJ1-1
V gene: TRBV28
D gene: TRBD1
CDR3 protein: CASSARTGTFLAFF
CDR3 DNA: TGTGCCAGCAGTGCTCGGACAGGGACGTTTTTGGCTTTCTTT

clone size: -
J gene: TRBJ1-2
V gene: TRBV12-3/TRBV12-4
D gene: -
CDR3 protein: CARSLGGARYGYTF
CDR3 DNA: TGTGCCAGGAGCTTGGGGGGCGCGAGGTATGGCTACACCTTC

clone size: -
J gene: TRBJ2-5
V gene: TRBV10-3
D gene: TRBD1
CDR3 protein: CTISEGQNQETQYF
CDR3 DNA: TGTACCATCAGTGAGGGACAGAACCAAGAGACCCAGTACTTC

clone size: -
J gene: TRBJ1-1
V gene: TRBV29-1
D gene: -
CDR3 protein: CSVGPGWGMNTEAFF
CDR3 DNA: TGCAGCGTTGGTCCGGGATGGGGAATGAACACTGAAGCTTTCTTT

clone size: -
J gene: TRBJ1-2
V gene: TRBV11-2
D gene: -
CDR3 protein: CASSLDSVVYSRGYNF
CDR3 DNA: TGTGCCAGCAGCTTAGATTCGGTAGTTTATTCTCGAGGCTACAACTTC

clone size: -
J gene: TRBJ2-3
V gene: TRBV29-1
D gene: TRBD2
CDR3 protein: CSAGAGAGADTQYF
CDR3 DNA: TGCAGCGCCGGGGCGGGAGCCGGCGCAGATACGCAGTATTTT

clone size: -
J gene: TRBJ2-7
V gene: TRBV6-2/TRBV6-3
D gene: TRBD1
CDR3 protein: CASIRTGITDYEQYF
CDR3 DNA: TGTGCCAGCATCCGGACAGGGATTACGGACTACGAACAGTACTTC

clone size: many
J gene: TRBJ2-3
V gene: TRBV5-1
D gene: TRBD2
CDR3 protein: CASSFATSGRADTQYF
CDR3 DNA: TGCGCCAGCAGCTTCGCGACTAGCGGGAGGGCCGATACGCAGTATTTT

clone size: -
J gene: TRBJ2-1
V gene: TRBV12-3/TRBV12-4
D gene: -
CDR3 protein: CASSTRNEKFF
CDR3 DNA: TGTGCCAGCAGCACCCGCAATGAGAAGTTCTTC

clone size: few
J gene: TRBJ2-3
V gene: TRBV11-2
D gene: TRBD2
CDR3 protein: CASSLVAGGPHTQYF
CDR3 DNA: TGCGCCAGCAGCTTAGTTGCGGGAGGTCCACATACGCAGTACTTT

clone size: few
J gene: TRBJ2-3
V gene: TRBV4-3
D gene: -
CDR3 protein: CASSHNMGFYGTDTQYF
CDR3 DNA: TGCGCCAGCAGCCATAACATGGGCTTTTACGGCACAGATACGCAGTATTTT

clone size: -
J gene: TRBJ2-7
V gene: TRBV5-4
D gene: -
CDR3 protein: CVTQDVTLSYEQYF
CDR3 DNA: TGTGTCACCCAGGACGTGACTCTCTCCTACGAGCAGTACTTC

clone size: -
J gene: TRBJ2-5
V gene: TRBV29-1
D gene: -
CDR3 protein: CSVEYRPKETQYF
CDR3 DNA: TGCAGCGTTGAATATCGCCCCAAAGAGACCCAGTATTTC

clone size: -
J gene: TRBJ2-2
V gene: TRBV19
D gene: TRBD2
CDR3 protein: CASSAGLVGGELFF
CDR3 DNA: TGTGCCAGTAGTGCGGGACTAGTGGGCGGGGAGCTGTTTTTT

clone size: -
J gene: TRBJ2-2
V gene: TRBV6-2/TRBV6-3
D gene: -
CDR3 protein: CASCYTVNTGELFF
CDR3 DNA: TGTGCCAGTTGTTACACAGTTAACACCGGGGAGCTGTTTTTT

clone size: -
J gene: TRBJ2-7
V gene: TRBV5-6
D gene: TRBD1
CDR3 protein: CARSATGAREGQNSYEQYF
CDR3 DNA: TGTGCCAGGAGCGCCACAGGGGCCCGCGAGGGGCAGAACTCCTACGAGCAGTACTTC

clone size: few
J gene: TRBJ2-7
V gene: TRBV6-6
D gene: TRBD2
CDR3 protein: CDSSQLAGVVDEQYF
CDR3 DNA: TGTGACAGCAGTCAGCTAGCGGGAGTGGTGGACGAGCAGTACTTC

clone size: few
J gene: TRBJ2-3
V gene: TRBV10-3
D gene: -
CDR3 protein: CVTAGSTSQASTDTQYF
CDR3 DNA: TGTGTCACGGCGGGAAGCACCTCTCAGGCGAGCACAGATACGCAGTATTTT